This T cell receptor (beta chain) was observed in a study of blood T cell repertoires in COVID-19. The CDR3 covers 11 residues. Trimming took 8 bases from V and 7 from J; bases not matched to a gene: 1. CDR1 and CDR2 (germline): SGHTA, FQGNSA. Original processing notes: Amplifying reference gene primers gave estimates of nucleated cell counts. Assay: immunoSEQ multiplex PCR; the TCRdb copy retains only in-frame clones and omits some. The D gene and trimming were derived from the DNA, and the V and J assignments and clone size from that table. The sample shows some 200,000 clones, more than 80% of them seen only once.

The chain recombines TRBV7-2 with TRBJ2-2, with 7 bases identical to TRBD2. Material for sequencing was peripheral blood. This clonotype was sampled from a woman in her sixties or seventies with acute or convalescent COVID-19. This CDR3 is CASGGGGELFF. CDR3 sequence (DNA): TGTGCCAGCGGCGGGGGCGGGGAGCTGTTTTTT.